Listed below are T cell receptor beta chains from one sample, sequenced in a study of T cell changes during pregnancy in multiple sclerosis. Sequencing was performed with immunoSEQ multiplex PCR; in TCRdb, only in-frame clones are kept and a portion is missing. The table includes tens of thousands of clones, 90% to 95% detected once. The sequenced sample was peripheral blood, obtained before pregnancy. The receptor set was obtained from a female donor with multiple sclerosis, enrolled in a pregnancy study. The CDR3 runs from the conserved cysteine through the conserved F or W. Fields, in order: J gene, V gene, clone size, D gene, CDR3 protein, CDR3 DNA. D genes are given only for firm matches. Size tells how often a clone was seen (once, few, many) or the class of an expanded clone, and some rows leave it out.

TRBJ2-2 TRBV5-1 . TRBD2 CASSPPGLAGGSAELFF TGCGCCAGCAGCCCCCCGGGACTAGCGGGGGGTTCCGCGGAGCTGTTTTTT
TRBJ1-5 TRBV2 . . CATQRPGIGNQPQHF TGTGCCACCCAGCGTCCAGGGATTGGCAATCAGCCCCAGCATTTT
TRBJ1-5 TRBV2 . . CASRSGTAGNQPQHF TGTGCCAGCAGGTCAGGGACTGCGGGGAATCAGCCCCAGCATTTT
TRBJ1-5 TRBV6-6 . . CASSYSRQGFQPQHF TGTGCCAGCAGTTACTCTAGGCAGGGATTTCAGCCCCAGCATTTT
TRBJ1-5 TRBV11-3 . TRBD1 CASPGTGALYSNQPQHF TGTGCCAGCCCCGGGACAGGAGCCTTGTATAGCAATCAGCCCCAGCATTTT
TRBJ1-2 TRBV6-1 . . CASSIQAGPLYGYTF TGTGCCAGCAGCATCCAGGCAGGGCCCCTCTATGGCTACACCTTC
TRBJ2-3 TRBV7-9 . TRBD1 CASSLDRGGTDTQYF TGTGCCAGCAGCTTAGACAGGGGGGGCACAGATACGCAGTATTTT
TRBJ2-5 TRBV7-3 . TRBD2 CASSTGGQETQYF TGTGCCAGCTCAACGGGGGGACAAGAGACCCAGTACTTC
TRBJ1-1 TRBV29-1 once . CSASHMYTEAFF TGCAGCGCCTCCCACATGTACACTGAAGCTTTCTTT
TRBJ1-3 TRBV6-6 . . CASSRTGNSGNTIYF TGTGCCAGCAGTCGGACGGGAAACTCTGGAAACACCATATATTTT
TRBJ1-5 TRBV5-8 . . CASSLDPGKQPQHF TGTGCCAGCAGCTTGGATCCGGGAAAACAGCCCCAGCATTTT
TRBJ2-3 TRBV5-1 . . CASSLEGVSTDTQYF TGCGCCAGCAGCCTGGAGGGGGTTAGCACAGATACGCAGTATTTT
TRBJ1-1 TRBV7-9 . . CASSLAELVVMNTEAFF TGTGCCAGCAGCTTAGCTGAACTAGTGGTCATGAACACTGAAGCTTTCTTT
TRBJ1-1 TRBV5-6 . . CASSSRGEAFF TGTGCCAGCAGCTCGCGAGGAGAAGCTTTCTTT
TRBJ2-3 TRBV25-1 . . CASRLGWGPSTDTQYF TGTGCCAGCCGGTTGGGTTGGGGCCCAAGCACAGATACGCAGTATTTT
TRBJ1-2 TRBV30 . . CAWSVALYGYTF TGTGCCTGGAGTGTAGCCCTCTATGGCTACACCTTC
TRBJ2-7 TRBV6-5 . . CASSYSIQGYEQYF TGTGCCAGCAGTTACTCGATACAGGGCTACGAGCAGTACTTC
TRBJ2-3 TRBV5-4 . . CASSLEQVTDTQYF TGTGCCAGCAGCTTGGAACAGGTAACAGATACGCAGTATTTT
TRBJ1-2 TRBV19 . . CATQYAGSTGGYTF TGTGCCACCCAGTATGCGGGGTCAACGGGGGGCTACACCTTC
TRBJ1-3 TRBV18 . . CASSPASHLRSSGNTIYF TGTGCCAGCTCACCGGCCAGCCATCTTCGGAGCTCTGGAAACACCATATATTTT
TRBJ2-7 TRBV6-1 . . CACRGQGGREQYF TGTGCCTGCAGGGGGCAGGGAGGGAGGGAGCAGTACTTC
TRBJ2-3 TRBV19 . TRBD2 CASSMGEGTDTQYF TGTGCCAGTAGTATGGGGGAGGGGACAGATACGCAGTATTTT
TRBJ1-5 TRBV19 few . CASRSGAPWEPQHF TGTGCCAGTAGATCAGGGGCACCCTGGGAGCCCCAGCATTTT
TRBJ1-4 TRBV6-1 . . CASSEGTYPNEKLFF TGTGCCAGCAGTGAAGGAACTTACCCGAATGAAAAACTGTTTTTT
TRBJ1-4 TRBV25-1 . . CASSPSRGWGEKLFF TGTGCCAGCAGCCCCTCACGGGGGTGGGGTGAAAAACTGTTTTTT
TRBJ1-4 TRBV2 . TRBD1 CASSLYRGSEKLFF TGTGCCAGCAGCCTCTACAGGGGCAGCGAAAAACTGTTTTTT
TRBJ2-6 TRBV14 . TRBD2 CASSQRTSGAAGANVLTF TGTGCCAGCAGCCAGCGGACTAGCGGGGCTGCTGGGGCCAACGTCCTGACTTTC
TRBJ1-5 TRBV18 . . CASSLAGDGGNQPQHF TGTGCCAGCTCACTGGCAGGGGATGGGGGCAATCAGCCCCAGCATTTT
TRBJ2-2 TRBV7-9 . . CASSRMSMELFF TGTGCCAGCAGCCGAATGAGTATGGAGCTGTTTTTT
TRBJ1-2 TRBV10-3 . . CAISEPLGGLLGHYGYTF TGTGCCATCAGTGAGCCCCTCGGCGGACTCCTAGGGCACTATGGCTACACCTTC
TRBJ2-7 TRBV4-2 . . CASSPLPTAYEQYF TGTGCCAGCAGCCCCCTTCCGACAGCCTACGAGCAGTACTTC
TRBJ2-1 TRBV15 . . CATSRDRGEEQFF TGTGCCACCAGCAGAGATCGAGGAGAGGAGCAGTTCTTC
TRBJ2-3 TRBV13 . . CASSHSGDPTDTQYF TGTGCCAGCAGTCATAGCGGCGACCCTACAGATACGCAGTATTTT
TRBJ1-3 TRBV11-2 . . CASSLDPGWAGNTIYF TGTGCCAGCAGCTTAGACCCAGGGTGGGCTGGAAACACCATATATTTT
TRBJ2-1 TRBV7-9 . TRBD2 CASSSAGGPGNEQFF TGTGCCAGCAGCTCGGCGGGGGGGCCGGGTAATGAGCAGTTCTTC
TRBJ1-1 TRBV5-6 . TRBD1 CASSPGTGWKAFF TGTGCCAGCAGCCCGGGGACAGGGTGGAAAGCTTTCTTT
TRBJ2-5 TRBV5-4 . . CASSNGETQYF TGTGCCAGCAGCAACGGGGAGACCCAGTACTTC
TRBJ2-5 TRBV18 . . CASSSNQETQYF TGTGCCAGCTCGTCCAACCAAGAGACCCAGTACTTC
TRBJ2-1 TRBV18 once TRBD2 CASSPIELAGGSEQFF TGTGCCAGCTCACCGATAGAACTAGCGGGGGGTAGTGAGCAGTTCTTC
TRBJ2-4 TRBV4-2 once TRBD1 CASSQGQGEGNIQYF TGTGCCAGCAGCCAAGGACAGGGAGAAGGAAACATTCAGTACTTC
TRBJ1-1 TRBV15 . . CATSRDLGGQAFF TGTGCCACCAGCAGAGATTTGGGGGGACAAGCTTTCTTT
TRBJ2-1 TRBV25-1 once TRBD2 CASSVSSGGHPEQFF TGTGCCAGCAGCGTATCTAGCGGGGGGCATCCTGAGCAGTTCTTC
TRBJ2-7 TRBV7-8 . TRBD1 CASSHGTGVSEQYF TGTGCCAGCAGCCATGGGACAGGGGTGAGCGAGCAGTACTTC
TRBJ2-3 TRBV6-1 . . CASSEWGPGSTSTDTQYF TGTGCCAGCAGTGAATGGGGCCCGGGCTCGACTAGCACAGATACGCAGTATTTT
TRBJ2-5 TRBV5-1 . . CASSLGRGGQTQYF TGCGCCAGCAGCTTGGGCAGGGGAGGGCAGACCCAGTACTTC
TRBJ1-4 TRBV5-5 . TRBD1 CASSRPVTGVYEKLFF TGTGCCAGCAGCCGACCCGTTACAGGGGTTTATGAAAAACTGTTTTTT